This T cell receptor (beta chain) was captured in a study of T-cell reconstitution after alpha-beta-depleted transplantation in children. This sample's TCRbeta library carried unique molecular identifier barcodes. MiXCR, applied by TCRdb to the PCR reads, yields one record per CDR3 protein. This table has a few hundred thousand distinct CDR3 sequences, approximately 9.5% appearing once. The CDR3 is 13 residues long. With 3 bases removed from V and 0 bases from J, the gap between germline ends came to 7 bases. CDR1 is SGHRS, CDR2 YFSETQ, per germline. The V and J genes are TRBV5-1 and TRBJ2-7; D is perhaps TRBD2 (5 bases). Sequenced material: PBMCs from the stem cell graft donor, taken from the stem cell graft. The sequence was collected from a human donor who donated a stem cell graft to a child with acute lymphoblastic leukemia. The CDR3 protein is CASSWESSYEQYF. For the CDR3, the DNA is TGCGCCAGCAGCTGGGAGAGCTCCTACGAGCAGTACTTC.